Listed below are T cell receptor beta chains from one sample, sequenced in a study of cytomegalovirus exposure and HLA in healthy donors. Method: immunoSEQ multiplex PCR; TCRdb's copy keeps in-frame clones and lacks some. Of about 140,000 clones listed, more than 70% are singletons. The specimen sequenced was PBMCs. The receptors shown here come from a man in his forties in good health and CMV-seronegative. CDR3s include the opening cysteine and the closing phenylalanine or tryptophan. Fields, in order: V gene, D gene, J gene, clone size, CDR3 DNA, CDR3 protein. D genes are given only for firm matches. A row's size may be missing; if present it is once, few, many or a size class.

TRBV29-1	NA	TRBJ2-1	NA	TGCAGCGTTGAGAGAGCTTCCTACAATGAGCAGTTCTTC	CSVERASYNEQFF
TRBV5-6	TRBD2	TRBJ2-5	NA	TGTGCCAGCCTAGGACTAGTGGAAGAGACCCAGTACTTC	CASLGLVEETQYF
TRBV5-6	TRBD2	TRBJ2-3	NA	TGTGCCAGCAGCCTCGGACTAGCGGGCCAAACAAGGAGTGATACGCAGTATTTT	CASSLGLAGQTRSDTQYF
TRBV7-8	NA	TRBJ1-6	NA	TGTGCCAGCAGCCAAATCGACAGGCTGAATTCACCCCTCCACTTT	CASSQIDRLNSPLHF
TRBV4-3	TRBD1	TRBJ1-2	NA	TGCGCCAGCAGCCAAGAAGTCTTTCAGGGGGGTACCTTC	CASSQEVFQGGTF
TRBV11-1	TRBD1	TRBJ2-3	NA	TGTGCCAGCAGCTTAGCCCCCTTACAGGGGACGCAGTATTTT	CASSLAPLQGTQYF
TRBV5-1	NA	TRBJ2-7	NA	TGCGCCAGCAGCTTGATCGGCACACAGGGCTACGAGCAGTACTTC	CASSLIGTQGYEQYF
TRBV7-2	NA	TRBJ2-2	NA	TGTGCCAGCAGCTTAGGCGGCACGAACACCGGGGAGCTGTTTTTT	CASSLGGTNTGELFF
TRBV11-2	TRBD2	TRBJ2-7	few	TGTGCCAGCAGCTTCAAGTCCCCACTAGCGGGAGGCACGTACGAGCAGTACTTC	CASSFKSPLAGGTYEQYF
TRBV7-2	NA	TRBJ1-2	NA	TGTGCCAGCAGCCGCCACGACACCTATGGCTACACCTTC	CASSRHDTYGYTF
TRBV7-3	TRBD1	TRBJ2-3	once	TGTGCCAGCAGCTCGGGAACAGGGGTCGGGGATACGCAGTATTTT	CASSSGTGVGDTQYF
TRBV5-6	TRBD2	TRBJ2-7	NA	TGTGCCAGCAGCACCATGCTAGCGGGAGGCACCTACGAGCAGTACTTC	CASSTMLAGGTYEQYF
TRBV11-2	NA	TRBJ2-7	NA	TGTGCCAGCAGCTTGTTAGAGGACTTTTCCTACGAGCAGTACTTC	CASSLLEDFSYEQYF
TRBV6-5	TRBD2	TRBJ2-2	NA	TGTGCCAGCAGTTTTAGGACTAGCTTGAACACCGGGGAGCTGTTTTTT	CASSFRTSLNTGELFF
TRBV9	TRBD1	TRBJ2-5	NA	TGTGCCAGCAGCGTAGGTCAGGGGGCACGGGAGACCCAGTACTTC	CASSVGQGARETQYF
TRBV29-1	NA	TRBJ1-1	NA	TGCAGCGTTGGCGACACGGAATGGACTGAAGCTTTCTTT	CSVGDTEWTEAFF
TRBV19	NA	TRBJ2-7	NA	TGTGCCAGTAGTATGTCTAGCGAACGGAGGGCACAGCAGTACTTC	CASSMSSERRAQQYF
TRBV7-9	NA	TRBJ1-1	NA	TGTGCCAGCTCCGAAAGGTCGGAGGGTGAAGCTTTCTTT	CASSERSEGEAFF
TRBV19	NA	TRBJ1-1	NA	TGTGCCAGTAGTATCAACGCGTTTGGGGGGGCTGAAGCTTTCTTT	CASSINAFGGAEAFF
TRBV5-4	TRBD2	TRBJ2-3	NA	TGTGCCAGCAGCATCGGGACTAGCGGGCCTCGCAGGTCAGATACGCAGTATTTT	CASSIGTSGPRRSDTQYF
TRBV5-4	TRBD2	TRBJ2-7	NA	TGTGCCAGCAGCGGACTAGCGGGAGGTCACGAGCAGTACTTC	CASSGLAGGHEQYF
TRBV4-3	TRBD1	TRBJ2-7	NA	TGCGCCAGCAGCCGCAACATTGCCGGGACAGTCTCCTACGAGCAGTACTTC	CASSRNIAGTVSYEQYF